Presented here are 20 T cell receptor beta chains from one specimen sequenced in a study of cytomegalovirus exposure and HLA in healthy donors. Primers for the PCR totalled 60 Vbeta and 13 Jbeta. TCRdb keeps only in-frame clones here, not all; method: immunoSEQ multiplex PCR. Among approximately 150,000 clones listed, approximately 79% were seen once. Input material: PBMCs. All receptors come from a man aged 50-60 years in good health and CMV-seropositive.

The chain employs TRBV5-8 and TRBJ2-2; D is undetermined. The ends were cut back, 2 bases at V and 4 bases at J, with 6 bases in the middle. CDR1 and CDR2 from the germline V gene are SGHTS and YDEGEE. The CDR3 is 13 residues long. DNA for the CDR3: TGTGCCAGCAGCTTACAAGTCACCGGGGAGCTGTTTTTT. As protein: CASSLQVTGELFF.

This chain links TRBV30 with TRBJ2-5, with 15 bases identical to TRBD2. The CDR3 is 18 amino acids. After removal of 1 base from V and 5 bases from J, the junction contained 11 bases not matched to a gene. Per germline, CDR1 GTSNPN and CDR2 SVGIG (reference sequence). In DNA, the CDR3 is TGTGCCTGGAGTGCAAAAGGACTAGCGGGAGGGATGTGGGAGACCCAGTACTTC. This encodes CAWSAKGLAGGMWETQYF.

The chain is built from TRBV21-1 and TRBJ1-1. TRBV21-1 corresponds to a pseudogene. The CDR3 runs to 16 residues. In nucleotides, the CDR3 is TGTGCCAGCAGCAAAACCCTGGGGGGAGTGAACACTGAAGCTTTCTTT. Its translation: CASSKTLGGVNTEAFF.

This chain connects TRBV19 to TRBJ2-1; 9 nucleotides line up with TRBD2. The CDR3 spans 20 residues. CDR1 and CDR2 from the germline V gene are LNHDA and SQIVND (reference sequence). The trim removed 1 base at V and 4 bases at J, leaving 17 bases unmatched. This CDR3 is CASSIGVAGDFLRYYNEQFF. CDR3 sequence (DNA): TGTGCCAGTAGTATAGGAGTAGCGGGAGATTTCCTTCGTTATTACAATGAGCAGTTCTTC.

The rearrangement joins TRBV11-2 to TRBJ2-5; no reliable D call. Germline CDR1 is SGHAT and CDR2 is FQNNGV. Deletions cut 1 base from V and 2 bases from J, with 5 bases between. The CDR3 covers 13 residues. The CDR3 bases are TGTGCCAGCAGCTTAGGGGCTCAAGAGACCCAGTACTTC. Translating gives CASSLGAQETQYF.

This chain joins TRBV11-2 and TRBJ2-5; no clear D gene. The V gene lost 3 bases and the J gene lost 3 bases, with 8 bases spanning the gap. This CDR3 has 13 amino acids. CDR1 is SGHAT, CDR2 FQNNGV, per germline. The CDR3 here is CASSFVLKETQYF. The CDR3, as DNA: TGTGCCAGCAGCTTCGTATTAAAAGAGACCCAGTACTTC.

The J gene is TRBJ2-1, the V gene TRBV27; 8 positions agree with TRBD2. CDR3 length: 15 amino acids. CDR1 is MNHEY and CDR2 is SMNVEV in the germline V gene (reference sequence). V was clipped by 5 bases and J by 4 bases; unmatched bases: 7. The CDR3 DNA is TGTGCCAGCAGTCCGGGACGGGAGGGGTACAATGAGCAGTTCTTC. This translates into CASSPGREGYNEQFF.

This clone turned up a few times. This rearrangement joins TRBV28 to TRBJ2-1; TRBD1 aligns across 7 bases. With V trimmed by 5 bases and J by 6 bases, 10 bases remained unmatched. The CDR3 runs 15 residues. Germline V gives CDR1 MDHEN, CDR2 SYDVKM. The CDR3 DNA is TGTGCCAGCAGTCAAATAGACAGGGTGGGCAATGAGCAGTTCTTC. This codes for CASSQIDRVGNEQFF.

The gene calls are TRBV4-1 and TRBJ2-7, with D possibly TRBD2 on 9 matching bases. The CDR3 length is 17 residues. The V and J ends lost 8 bases and 6 bases respectively, with 29 bases between them. Germline loops: CDR1 MGHRA, CDR2 YSYEKL. The CDR3 loop reads CASSGQAVLAGSREQYF. The CDR3 coding sequence is TGCGCCAGCTCGGGACAGGCGGTCCTAGCGGGATCGCGCGAGCAGTACTTC.

The chain links TRBV5-1 to TRBJ1-5; D is ambiguous. From germline, CDR1 is SGHRS and CDR2 YFSETQ. Trimming took 4 bases from V and 8 from J, leaving 13 bases between them. This CDR3 is built from 13 residues. CDR3 bases: TGCGCCAGCAGCGTGGCGGCTGGAGAGCCCCAGCATTTT. It codes for CASSVAAGEPQHF.

This clone was found once. The chain employs TRBV18 and TRBJ2-1, with 11 bases lining up with TRBD1. V shed 1 base and J 6 bases; nucleotides not matched to a gene: 2. The CDR3 loop spans 15 amino acids. Germline V gene lookup returns CDR1 KGHSH and CDR2 LQKENI. The CDR3, as DNA: TGTGCCAGCTCACCACGGACAGGGGGCTTCAATGAGCAGTTCTTC. Protein: CASSPRTGGFNEQFF.

The chain has TRBV5-1 and TRBJ2-2, with 7 bases identical to TRBD2. With 1 base clipped from V and 7 bases from J, the junction kept 7 bases outside the gene matches. Germline CDR1 and CDR2: SGHRS and YFSETQ. The length of the CDR3 is 15 residues. DNA for the CDR3: TGCGCCAGCAGCTTGAACGCGGGAGCGGTCGGGGAGCTGTTTTTT. This translates into CASSLNAGAVGELFF.

This clone has more than one count but fewer than ten. The V and J genes are TRBV7-9 and TRBJ1-1; the D is unclear. V lost 3 bases and J 7 bases, leaving 6 bases between the germline ends. Germline-derived CDR1 and CDR2 are SEHNR and FQNEAQ (reference sequence). The CDR3 extends over 11 amino acids. CDR3 nucleotide sequence: TGTGCCAGCAGCTTGTACGGTGAAGCTTTCTTT. Amino acids: CASSLYGEAFF.

The chain employs TRBV6-5 and TRBJ2-6; possible D gene TRBD1, 6 bases. Germline assignment: CDR1 MNHEY and CDR2 SVGAGI. This CDR3 has 16 residues. Between the trimmed V and J ends, which lost 4 bases and 1 base, there was a span of 11 bases. Here the CDR3 DNA reads TGTGCCAGCAGTTTCGCTACAGGGTCTGGGGCCAACGTCCTGACTTTC. Amino acid sequence: CASSFATGSGANVLTF.

The chain joins TRBV11-2 to TRBJ2-3; D is perhaps TRBD1 (6 bases). Germline V gene lookup returns CDR1 SGHAT and CDR2 FQNNGV. V lost 4 bases, J lost 4 bases, and 12 bases lay in between. This CDR3 spans 14 amino acids. CDR3 residues: CASSSVTGSDTQYF. CDR3 nucleotide sequence: TGTGCCAGCAGCTCCGTAACAGGGTCAGATACGCAGTATTTT.

The chain recombines TRBV6-1 with TRBJ2-3, with TRBD2 as a possible D gene (6 bases). V was shortened by 4 bases and J by 4 bases, with 15 bases between the two germline ends. CDR3 size: 15 residues. Per germline, CDR1 MNHNS and CDR2 SASEGT. CDR3 in amino acids: CASSVNREISDTQYF. The CDR3 DNA reads TGTGCCAGCAGTGTTAATCGGGAGATCTCAGATACGCAGTATTTT.

This clone was seen once. CDR3 in amino acids: CASSAGQGEHEQYF. The DNA for the CDR3 is TGCGCCAGCAGCGCGGGACAGGGGGAGCACGAGCAGTACTTC. This chain uses TRBV5-1 with TRBJ2-5, with 11 bases aligning to TRBD1. TRBJ2-7 matches the DNA end more closely, so the J call is doubtful. Germline-derived CDR1 and CDR2 are SGHRS and YFSETQ. The CDR3 covers 14 residues.

The V call is TRBV5-1, the J call TRBJ2-3, with 7 bases lining up with TRBD1. The germline V gene encodes CDR1 SGHRS and CDR2 YFSETQ. The CDR3 runs to 17 residues. Unmatched junction bases numbered 15, after V lost 2 bases and J lost 6 bases. CDR3 bases: TGCGCCAGCAGCTTAGGGGCAAACAGGGGCGCGAGGGATACGCAGTATTTT. Translated: CASSLGANRGARDTQYF.

V is TRBV30 and J is TRBJ2-7; the match to TRBD2 covers 10 bases. Germline CDR1 GTSNPN, CDR2 SVGIG (reference sequence). The CDR3 is made up of 16 amino acids. Losses at the gene ends were 2 bases for V and 0 bases for J; bases not matched to a gene: 7. The CDR3 DNA follows: TGTGCCTGGAGTCCGCCTAGCGGGAGAGGCTCCTACGAGCAGTACTTC. Its translation: CAWSPPSGRGSYEQYF.

The chain couples TRBV27 to TRBJ2-1, with D perhaps matching TRBD1 (5 bases). CDR3 size: 16 residues. CDR1 is MNHEY and CDR2 is SMNVEV in the germline V gene (reference sequence). V lost 3 bases and J lost 9, with 21 bases in between. The CDR3 spells CASSFRAQSSSGEQFF. DNA for the CDR3: TGTGCCAGCAGTTTCAGGGCCCAGTCATCGTCGGGTGAGCAGTTCTTC.